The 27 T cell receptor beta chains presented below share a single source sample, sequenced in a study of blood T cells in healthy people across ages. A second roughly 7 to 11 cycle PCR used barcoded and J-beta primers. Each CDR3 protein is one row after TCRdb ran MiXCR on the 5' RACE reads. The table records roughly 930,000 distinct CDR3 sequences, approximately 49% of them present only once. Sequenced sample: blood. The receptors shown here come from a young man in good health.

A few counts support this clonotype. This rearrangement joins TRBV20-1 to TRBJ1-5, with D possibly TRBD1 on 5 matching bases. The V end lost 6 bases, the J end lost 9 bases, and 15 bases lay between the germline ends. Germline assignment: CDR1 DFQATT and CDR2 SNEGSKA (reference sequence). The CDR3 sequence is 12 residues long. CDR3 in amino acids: CSAGGPVRPQHF. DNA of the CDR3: TGCAGTGCCGGGGGTCCGGTCAGGCCCCAGCATTTT.

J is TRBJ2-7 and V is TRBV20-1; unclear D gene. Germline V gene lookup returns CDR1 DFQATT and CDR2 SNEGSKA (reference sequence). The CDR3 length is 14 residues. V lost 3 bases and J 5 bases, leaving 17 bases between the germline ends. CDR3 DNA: TGCAGTGCTAGGGTTAACGCCCAAACCCACGAGCAGTACTTC. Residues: CSARVNAQTHEQYF.

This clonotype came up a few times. The CDR3 region has the DNA TGCAGCGTTGAAGATCTTGCAGGGGGCGAGCAGTACTTC. The encoded protein is CSVEDLAGGEQYF. The V and J genes are TRBV29-1 and TRBJ2-7, with 7 bases matching TRBD1. Germline V CDR1 and CDR2: SQVTM, ANQGSEA. This CDR3 has 13 residues. J was trimmed by 6 bases and V by 0 bases; bases with no gene match: 5.

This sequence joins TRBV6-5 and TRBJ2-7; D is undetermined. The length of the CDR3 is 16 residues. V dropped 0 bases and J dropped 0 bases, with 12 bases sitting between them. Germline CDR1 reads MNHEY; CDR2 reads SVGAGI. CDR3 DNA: TGTGCCAGCAGTTACTCGAGTTCCCCGAACTCCTACGAGCAGTACTTC. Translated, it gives CASSYSSSPNSYEQYF.

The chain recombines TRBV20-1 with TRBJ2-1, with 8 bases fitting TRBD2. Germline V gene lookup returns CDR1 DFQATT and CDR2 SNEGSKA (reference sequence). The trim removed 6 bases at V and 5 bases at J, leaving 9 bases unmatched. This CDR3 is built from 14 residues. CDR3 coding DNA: TGCAGTGCAGCCCCCGGGACTAGAAACAATGAGCAGTTCTTC. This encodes CSAAPGTRNNEQFF.

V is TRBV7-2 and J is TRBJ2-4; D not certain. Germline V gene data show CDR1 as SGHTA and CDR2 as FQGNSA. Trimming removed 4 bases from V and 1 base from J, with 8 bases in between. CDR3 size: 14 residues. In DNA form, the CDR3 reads TGTGCCAGCAGCTCCCTCGGGGCCAAAAACATTCAGTACTTC. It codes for CASSSLGAKNIQYF. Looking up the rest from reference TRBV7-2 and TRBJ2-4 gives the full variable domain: GAGVSQSPSNKVTEKGKDVELRCDPISGHTALYWYRQSLGQGLEFLIYFQGNSAPDKSGLPSDRFSAERTGGSVSTLTIQRTQQEDSAVYLCASSSLGAKNIQYFGAGTRLSVL.

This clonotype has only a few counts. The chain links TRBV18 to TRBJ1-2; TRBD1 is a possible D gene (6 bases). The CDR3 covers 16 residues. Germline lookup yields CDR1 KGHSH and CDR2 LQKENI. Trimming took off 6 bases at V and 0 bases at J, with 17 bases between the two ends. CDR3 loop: CASSYNTDSTNYGYTF. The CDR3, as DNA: TGTGCCAGCTCGTATAACACGGACAGCACTAACTATGGCTACACCTTC. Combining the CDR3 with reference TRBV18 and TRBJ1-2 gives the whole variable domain NAGVMQNPRHLVRRRGQEARLRCSPMKGHSHVYWYRQLPEEGLKFMVYLQKENIIDESGMPKERFSAEFPKEGPSILRIQQVVRGDSAAYFCASSYNTDSTNYGYTFGSGTRLTVV.

CDR3 sequence (DNA): TGTGCCAGCAGTTTCAGCTCCTATAATTCACCCCTCCACTTT. Its translation: CASSFSSYNSPLHF. This chain connects TRBV12-3 or TRBV12-4 to TRBJ1-6; D call uncertain. V was cut by 3 bases and J by 0 bases, with 3 bases left in between. The CDR3 loop spans 14 amino acids.

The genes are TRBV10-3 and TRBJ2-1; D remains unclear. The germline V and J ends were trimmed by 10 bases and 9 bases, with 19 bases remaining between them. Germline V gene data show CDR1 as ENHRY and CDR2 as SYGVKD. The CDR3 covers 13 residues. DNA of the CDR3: TGTGCCACCACAAAAGACCCTCTTGGTGAGCAGTTCTTC. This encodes CATTKDPLGEQFF.

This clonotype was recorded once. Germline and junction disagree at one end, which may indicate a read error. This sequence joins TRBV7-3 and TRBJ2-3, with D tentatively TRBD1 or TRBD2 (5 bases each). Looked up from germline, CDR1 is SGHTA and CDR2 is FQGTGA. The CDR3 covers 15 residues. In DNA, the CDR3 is TGTACCAGCAGCTTGAGACGGGGCCAACGGGATACGCAGTATTTT. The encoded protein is CTSSLRRGQRDTQYF. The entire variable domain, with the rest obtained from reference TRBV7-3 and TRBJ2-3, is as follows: GAGVSQTPSNKVTEKGKYVELRCDPISGHTALYWYRQSLGQGPEFLIYFQGTGAADDSGLPNDRFFAVRPEGSVSTLKIQRTERGDSAVYLCTSSLRRGQRDTQYFGPGTRLTVL.

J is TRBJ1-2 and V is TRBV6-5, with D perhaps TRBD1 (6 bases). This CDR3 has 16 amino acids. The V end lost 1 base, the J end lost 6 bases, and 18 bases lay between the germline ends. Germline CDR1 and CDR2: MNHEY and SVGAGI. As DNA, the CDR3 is TGTGCCAGCAGTTACTACAGGGAGTGGGGCAGGGATGGCTACACCTTC. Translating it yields CASSYYREWGRDGYTF.

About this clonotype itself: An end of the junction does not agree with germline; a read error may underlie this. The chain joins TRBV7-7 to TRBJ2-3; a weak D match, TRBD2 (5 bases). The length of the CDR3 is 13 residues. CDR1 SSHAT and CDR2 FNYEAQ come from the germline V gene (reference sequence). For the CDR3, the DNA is TGTGCTAGCAGCTTAGCGCACGGAGATACGCAGTATTTT. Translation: CASSLAHGDTQYF.

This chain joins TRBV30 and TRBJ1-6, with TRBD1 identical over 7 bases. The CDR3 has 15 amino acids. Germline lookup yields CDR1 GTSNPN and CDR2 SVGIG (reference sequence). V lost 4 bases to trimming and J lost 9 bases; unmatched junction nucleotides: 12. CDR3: CAWIRGTVLTSPLHF. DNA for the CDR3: TGTGCCTGGATTCGCGGGACAGTTCTCACTTCACCCCTCCACTTT.

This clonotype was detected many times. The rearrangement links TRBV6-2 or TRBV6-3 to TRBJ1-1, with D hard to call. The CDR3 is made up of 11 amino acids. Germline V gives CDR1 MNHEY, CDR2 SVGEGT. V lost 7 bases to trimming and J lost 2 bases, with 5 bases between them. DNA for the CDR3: TGTGCCAGCACCGACAACACTGAAGCTTTCTTT. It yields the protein CASTDNTEAFF.

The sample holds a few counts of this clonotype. The CDR3 protein is CASSQYRTIISYEQYF. In nucleotides, the CDR3 is TGTGCCAGCAGCCAATACAGGACTATCATCAGCTACGAGCAGTACTTC. V usage is TRBV3-1 and J usage is TRBJ2-7, with a possible D match to TRBD2 (6 bases). The V and J ends lost 2 bases and 3 bases respectively, with 17 bases between them. The CDR3 loop spans 16 amino acids. Germline CDR1 LGHDT, CDR2 YNNKEL (reference sequence).

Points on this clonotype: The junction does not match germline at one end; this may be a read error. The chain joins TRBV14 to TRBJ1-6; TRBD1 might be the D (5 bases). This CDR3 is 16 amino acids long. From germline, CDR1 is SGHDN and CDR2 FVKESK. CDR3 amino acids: CASSPRSGDPNSPLHF. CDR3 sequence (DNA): TGTGCCAGTAGCCCCAGATCGGGGGATCCTAATTCACCCCTCCACTTT.

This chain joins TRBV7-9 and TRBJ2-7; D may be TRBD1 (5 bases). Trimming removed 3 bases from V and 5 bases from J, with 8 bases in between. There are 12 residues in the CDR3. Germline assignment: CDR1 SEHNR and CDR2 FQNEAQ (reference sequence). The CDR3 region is CASSLDKNEQYF. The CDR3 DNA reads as TGTGCCAGCAGCTTGGACAAGAACGAGCAGTACTTC.

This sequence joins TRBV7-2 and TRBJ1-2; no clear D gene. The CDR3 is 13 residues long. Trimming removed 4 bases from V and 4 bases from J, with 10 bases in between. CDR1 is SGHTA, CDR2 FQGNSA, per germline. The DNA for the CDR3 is TGTGCCAGCAGCTCCCCTCCCACCTATGGCTACACCTTC. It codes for CASSSPPTYGYTF.

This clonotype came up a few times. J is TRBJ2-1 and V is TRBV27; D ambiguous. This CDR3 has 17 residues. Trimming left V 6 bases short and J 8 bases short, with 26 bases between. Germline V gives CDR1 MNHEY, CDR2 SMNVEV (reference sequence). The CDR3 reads CASSRTGPWLVTDEQFF. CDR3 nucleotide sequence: TGTGCCAGCAGCAGGACCGGCCCGTGGCTCGTTACCGATGAGCAGTTCTTC.

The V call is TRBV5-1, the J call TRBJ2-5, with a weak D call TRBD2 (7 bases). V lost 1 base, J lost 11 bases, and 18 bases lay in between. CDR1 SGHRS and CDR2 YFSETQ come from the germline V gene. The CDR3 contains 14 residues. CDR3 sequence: CASSLIGGGNEQYF. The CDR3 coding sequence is TGCGCCAGCAGCTTGATTGGGGGGGGCAATGAGCAGTACTTC. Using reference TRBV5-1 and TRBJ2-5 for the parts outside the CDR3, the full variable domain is KAGVTQTPRYLIKTRGQQVTLSCSPISGHRSVSWYQQTPGQGLQFLFEYFSETQRNKGNFPGRFSGRQFSNSRSEMNVSTLELGDSALYLCASSLIGGGNEQYFGPGTRLLVL.

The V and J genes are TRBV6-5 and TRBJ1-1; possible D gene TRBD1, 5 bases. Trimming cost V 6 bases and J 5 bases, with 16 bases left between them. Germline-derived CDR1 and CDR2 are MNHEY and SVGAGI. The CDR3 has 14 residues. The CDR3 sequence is CASRSDGAGTEAFF. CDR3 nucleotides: TGTGCCAGCAGATCAGACGGGGCGGGAACTGAAGCTTTCTTT.

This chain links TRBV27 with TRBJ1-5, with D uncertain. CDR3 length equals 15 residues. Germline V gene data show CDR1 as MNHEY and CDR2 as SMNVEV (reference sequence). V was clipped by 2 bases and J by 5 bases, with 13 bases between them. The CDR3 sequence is CASSLRPGGDQPQHF. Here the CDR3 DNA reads TGTGCCAGCAGTTTAAGGCCGGGTGGCGATCAGCCCCAGCATTTT.

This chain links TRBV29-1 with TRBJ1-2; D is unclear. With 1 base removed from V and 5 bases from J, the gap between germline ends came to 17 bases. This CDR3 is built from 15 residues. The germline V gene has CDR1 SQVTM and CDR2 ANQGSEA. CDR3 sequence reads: CSVEGLTTLRYGYTF. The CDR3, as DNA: TGCAGCGTTGAAGGACTGACGACCCTACGGTATGGCTACACCTTC.

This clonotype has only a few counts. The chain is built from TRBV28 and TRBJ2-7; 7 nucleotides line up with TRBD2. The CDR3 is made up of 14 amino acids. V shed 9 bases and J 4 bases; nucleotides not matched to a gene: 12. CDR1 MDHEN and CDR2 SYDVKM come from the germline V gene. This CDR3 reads CASILSGATYEQYF. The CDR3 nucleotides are TGTGCCAGTATCCTAAGCGGGGCGACTTACGAGCAGTACTTC.

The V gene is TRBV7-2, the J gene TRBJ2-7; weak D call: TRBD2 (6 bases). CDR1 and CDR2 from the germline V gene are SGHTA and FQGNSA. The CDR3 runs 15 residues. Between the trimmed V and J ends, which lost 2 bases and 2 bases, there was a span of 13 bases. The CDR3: CASSLQEGPAYEQYF. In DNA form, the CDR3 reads TGTGCCAGCAGCTTACAGGAGGGGCCAGCCTACGAGCAGTACTTC. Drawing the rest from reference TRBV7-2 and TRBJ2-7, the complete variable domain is GAGVSQSPSNKVTEKGKDVELRCDPISGHTALYWYRQSLGQGLEFLIYFQGNSAPDKSGLPSDRFSAERTGGSVSTLTIQRTQQEDSAVYLCASSLQEGPAYEQYFGPGTRLTVT.

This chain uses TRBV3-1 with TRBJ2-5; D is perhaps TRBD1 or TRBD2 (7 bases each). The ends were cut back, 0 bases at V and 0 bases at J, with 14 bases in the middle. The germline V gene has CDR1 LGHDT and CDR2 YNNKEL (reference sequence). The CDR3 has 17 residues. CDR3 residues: CASSQDPGGQYQETQYF. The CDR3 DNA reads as TGTGCCAGCAGCCAAGATCCGGGGGGACAGTACCAAGAGACCCAGTACTTC.

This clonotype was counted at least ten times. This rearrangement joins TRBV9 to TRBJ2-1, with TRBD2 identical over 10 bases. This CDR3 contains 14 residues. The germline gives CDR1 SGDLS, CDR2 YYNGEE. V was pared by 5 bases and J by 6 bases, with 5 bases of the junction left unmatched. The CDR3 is CASSQASGGNEQFF. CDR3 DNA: TGTGCCAGCAGTCAGGCTAGCGGGGGCAATGAGCAGTTCTTC.